This T cell receptor (beta chain) came from a study of control samples from healthy donors and cancer patients. Only in-frame clones appear in the TCRdb table, and some are missing; sequencing was by immunoSEQ multiplex PCR. The table records about 85,000 clones, about 88% of them present only once. CDR3 size: 15 residues. Germline V gene sequence: CDR1 SGHDN, CDR2 FVKESK. The V gene end was trimmed by 4 bases and the J gene end by 3 bases; junction bases not matched to a gene: 5. This receptor was taken from a woman aged 60-75 years in good health. Sequencing was performed on blood. This chain connects TRBV14 to TRBJ2-3; 9 nucleotides align to TRBD2. The CDR3 is CASSPASGETDTQYF. CDR3 coding DNA: TGTGCCAGCAGCCCGGCTAGCGGGGAAACAGATACGCAGTATTTT.